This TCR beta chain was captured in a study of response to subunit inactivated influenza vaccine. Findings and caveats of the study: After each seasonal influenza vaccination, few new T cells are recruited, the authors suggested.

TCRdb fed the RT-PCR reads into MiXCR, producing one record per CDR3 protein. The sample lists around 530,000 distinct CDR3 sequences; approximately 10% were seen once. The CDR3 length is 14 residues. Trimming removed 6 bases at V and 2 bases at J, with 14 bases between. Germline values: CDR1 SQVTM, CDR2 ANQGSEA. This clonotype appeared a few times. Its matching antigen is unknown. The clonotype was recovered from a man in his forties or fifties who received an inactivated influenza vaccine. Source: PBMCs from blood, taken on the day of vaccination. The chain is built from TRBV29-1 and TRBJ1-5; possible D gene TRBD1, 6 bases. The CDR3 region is CSVGGGTGNQPQHF. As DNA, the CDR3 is TGCAGCGTCGGGGGCGGGACGGGCAATCAGCCCCAGCATTTT.